The 18 T cell receptor beta chains reported below all come from one sample, sequenced in a study of prognosis after radiotherapy for stage I lung cancer. Genomic DNA served as the source from which two-round multiplex PCR generated TCR beta CDR3 amplicons. Primers (each specific to one TRBV or TRBJ gene) were used in first-round PCR. Each CDR3 protein is one row after TCRdb ran MiXCR on the multiplex PCR reads. The sample shows about 35,000 distinct CDR3 sequences, around 35% of them seen only once. Material: PBMCs, obtained before or after stereotactic body radiation therapy (not recorded which). Receptors originate from a donor of 50 years or more with non-small cell lung cancer.

This clonotype is medium-sized (0.01 to 0.1%) within its sample. The chain combines TRBV6-1 with TRBJ1-2; D is unclear. Trimming cost V 2 bases and J 3 bases, with 16 bases left between them. The CDR3 has 16 residues. CDR1 MNHNS and CDR2 SASEGT come from the germline V gene. The CDR3 spells CASSESTAANYYGYTF. CDR3 DNA sequence: TGTGCCAGCAGTGAAAGTACAGCGGCTAATTACTATGGCTACACCTTC.

The sample holds many counts of this clonotype. The V gene is TRBV28, the J gene TRBJ1-4; TRBD1 might be the D (5 bases). This CDR3 contains 16 residues. The germline V and J ends were trimmed by 4 bases and 5 bases, with 17 bases remaining between them. The germline V gene encodes CDR1 MDHEN and CDR2 SYDVKM. Here the CDR3 reads CASSSLGGGWNEKLFF. The CDR3 DNA sequence: TGTGCCAGCAGTTCCCTCGGGGGGGGGTGGAATGAAAAACTGTTTTTT.

Details on this clonotype: A read error is the likely source, as a far larger clone sits one nucleotide away. V gene TRBV27 combines with J gene TRBJ2-2, with D uncertain. Germline V gene lookup returns CDR1 MNHEY and CDR2 SMNVEV (reference sequence). The CDR3 runs to 11 residues. Between the trimmed V and J ends, which lost 7 bases and 5 bases, there was a span of 5 bases. The CDR3 DNA follows: TGTGCCAGCATTTCAACCGGGGAGCTGTTTTTT. Amino acid sequence: CASISTGELFF.

This clonotype was observed many times. The chain couples TRBV6-2 or TRBV6-3 to TRBJ1-4, with a possible D match to TRBD1 (6 bases). Germline loops: CDR1 MNHEY, CDR2 SVGEGT. Trimming pared 5 bases from V and 8 bases from J, leaving 18 bases between. The CDR3 is made up of 15 amino acids. CDR3 sequence: CASSEVRAGHEKLFF. CDR3 coding DNA: TGTGCCAGCAGTGAAGTAAGGGCGGGACACGAAAAACTGTTTTTT.

This rearrangement joins TRBV30 to TRBJ1-2; D gene uncertain. The CDR3 runs 13 residues. The germline V gene has CDR1 GTSNPN and CDR2 SVGIG (reference sequence). Trimming took off 1 base at V and 0 bases at J, with 6 bases between the two ends. The CDR3: CAWSESANYGYTF. The CDR3 DNA reads TGTGCCTGGAGTGAGTCAGCTAACTATGGCTACACCTTC.

Concerning this clonotype: A read error may produce the germline difference seen at one junction end. Written as DNA, the CDR3 is TGTGCCAGCAGACTACGGGACAGGGGATATGGCTACACATTC. Residues: CASRLRDRGYGYTF. The chain is built from TRBV28 and TRBJ1-2; 10 positions agree with TRBD1. The CDR3 is 14 amino acids. Per germline, CDR1 MDHEN and CDR2 SYDVKM.

This clonotype was counted at least ten times. This rearrangement joins TRBV4-1 to TRBJ1-4, with D unresolved. The V end was cut by 5 bases, the J end by 7 bases, with 11 bases between. There are 13 residues in the CDR3. The germline gives CDR1 MGHRA, CDR2 YSYEKL. The CDR3 bases are TGCGCCAGCAGCTTCTTGTTTAGTGAAAAACTGTTTTTT. It specifies CASSFLFSEKLFF.

The chain uses TRBV5-1 and TRBJ2-7; 9 bases agree with TRBD1. V trimming: 0 bases; J trimming: 4 bases; junction bases outside the gene matches: 5. The CDR3 extends over 15 amino acids. The V gene's germline CDR1 is SGHRS and CDR2 YFSETQ. The CDR3 DNA sequence: TGCGCCAGCAGCTTGGGGGGGACAGGGTATTACGAGCAGTACTTC. It encodes CASSLGGTGYYEQYF.

In its sample, this clonotype was seen many times. V and J are TRBV2 and TRBJ1-4; a possible D gene is TRBD1 (5 bases). The CDR3 has 17 amino acids. The germline V gene has CDR1 SNHLY and CDR2 FYNNEI. The ends were cut back, 3 bases at V and 0 bases at J, with 14 bases in the middle. CDR3 sequence: CASSDLEGASTNEKLFF. The DNA of the CDR3 is TGTGCCAGCAGTGATTTAGAAGGGGCGTCAACTAATGAAAAACTGTTTTTT.

A word on this clonotype: A much larger clone lies a single base off, so this may be a read error. V is TRBV19 and J is TRBJ2-4; no reliable D call. CDR1 is LNHDA, CDR2 SQIVND, per germline (reference sequence). The V and J ends lost 5 bases and 2 bases respectively, with 16 bases between them. This CDR3 is built from 16 residues. The CDR3 nucleotides read TGTGCCAGTAGTCTCGGCATACATGGGTCCAAAAACATTCAGTACTTC. Translated: CASSLGIHGSKNIQYF. Looking up the rest from reference TRBV19 and TRBJ2-4 gives the full variable domain: DGGITQSPKYLFRKEGQNVTLSCEQNLNHDAMYWYRQDPGQGLRLIYYSQIVNDFQKGDIAEGYSVSREKKESFPLTVTSAQKNPTAFYLCASSLGIHGSKNIQYFGAGTRLSVL.

On this clonotype itself: With only one base between it and a far larger clone, this is likely a read error. This rearrangement joins TRBV6-4 to TRBJ1-1; maybe TRBD1 (5 bases). The J call could be wrong; TRBJ2-3 is a better fit for the DNA end. Germline V gene lookup returns CDR1 MRHNA and CDR2 SNTAGT. This CDR3 has 15 amino acids. CDR3 residues: CASSPTVAGTDTQYF. CDR3 DNA: TGTGCCAGCAGCCCGACAGTGGCCGGTACCGATACGCAGTATTTT.

The chain uses TRBV2 and TRBJ2-7, with TRBD2 matching 10 bases. The CDR3 runs to 15 residues. Germline loops: CDR1 SNHLY, CDR2 FYNNEI. Trimming at V came to 5 bases and at J to 1 base, leaving 5 bases not matched to a gene. CDR3 residues: CASSRTSGLSYEQYF. Here the CDR3 DNA reads TGTGCCAGCAGTCGGACTAGCGGCTTATCCTACGAGCAGTACTTC.

This clonotype has a count of ten or more. The V and J genes are TRBV9 and TRBJ2-5; tentative D call: TRBD2 (5 bases). V was clipped by 0 bases and J by 1 base, with 10 bases between them. This CDR3 comprises 15 residues. Germline-derived CDR1 and CDR2 are SGDLS and YYNGEE. CDR3 sequence (DNA): TGTGCCAGCAGCGTAGATTTAGGGAGCCAAGAGACCCAGTACTTC. This codes for CASSVDLGSQETQYF.

This clonotype was detected ten times or more. The genes are TRBV5-1 and TRBJ2-3; 8 bases are a match to TRBD1. V lost 4 bases and J lost 0; bases outside the gene matches: 4. There are 15 residues in the CDR3. CDR1 is SGHRS and CDR2 is YFSETQ in the germline V gene. CDR3 sequence reads: CASSLGQGSTDTQYF. The CDR3 coding sequence is TGCGCCAGCAGCCTTGGACAGGGTAGCACAGATACGCAGTATTTT.

The table lists this clonotype with many counts. The chain carries TRBV6-2 or TRBV6-3 and TRBJ2-2, with 7 bases that match TRBD2. CDR3 size: 14 residues. The V segment lost 6 bases and the J segment 0 bases; nucleotides outside the gene matches: 1. CDR1 is MNHEY, CDR2 SVGEGT, per germline. CDR3 residues: CASRGLSNTGELFF. The CDR3 DNA reads TGTGCCAGCAGGGGACTATCGAACACCGGGGAGCTGTTTTTT.

As for this clonotype: An end of the junction differs from the germline gene, which may be a read error. The chain recombines TRBV28 with TRBJ1-5; D gene unclear. Germline values: CDR1 MDHEN, CDR2 SYDVKM. The length of the CDR3 is 15 residues. The CDR3 DNA sequence: TGTGCCAGCAGTTTTCCGACTCAGGTGGCTCAGCCCCGGCATTTT. This codes for CASSFPTQVAQPRHF.

This clonotype was detected many times. The chain couples TRBV28 to TRBJ1-1, with TRBD1 matching over 9 bases. CDR1 is MDHEN, CDR2 SYDVKM, per germline. The length of the CDR3 is 15 residues. The ends lost 6 bases at V and 11 bases at J; junction bases unmatched: 16. CDR3 in DNA: TGTGCCAGCAGGCCGCCGTCCGGGACAGGGAAACGGGCTTTCTTT. Residues: CASRPPSGTGKRAFF.

This clonotype occurred many times. This chain joins TRBV28 and TRBJ1-5; D gene ambiguous. This CDR3 is built from 15 residues. Germline V CDR1 and CDR2: MDHEN, SYDVKM. The V gene lost 2 bases and the J gene lost 0 bases, with 8 bases spanning the gap. Written as DNA, the CDR3 is TGTGCCAGCAGTTTAAGCACCTATAGCAATCAGCCCCAGCATTTT. Amino acid sequence: CASSLSTYSNQPQHF.